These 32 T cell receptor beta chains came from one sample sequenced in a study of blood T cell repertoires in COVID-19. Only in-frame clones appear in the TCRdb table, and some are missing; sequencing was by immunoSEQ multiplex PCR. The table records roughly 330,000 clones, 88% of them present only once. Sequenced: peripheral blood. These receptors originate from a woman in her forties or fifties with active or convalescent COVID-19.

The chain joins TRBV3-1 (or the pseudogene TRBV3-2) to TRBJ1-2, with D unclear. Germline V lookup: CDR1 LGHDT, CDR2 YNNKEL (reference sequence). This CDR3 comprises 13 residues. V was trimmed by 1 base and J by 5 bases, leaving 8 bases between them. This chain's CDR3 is CASSQVPPYGYTF. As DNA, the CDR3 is TGTGCCAGCAGCCAAGTTCCCCCGTATGGCTACACCTTC.

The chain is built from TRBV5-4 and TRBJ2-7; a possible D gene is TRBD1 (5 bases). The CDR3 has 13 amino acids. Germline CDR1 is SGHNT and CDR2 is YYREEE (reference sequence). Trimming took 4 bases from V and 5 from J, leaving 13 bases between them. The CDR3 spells CASSGHQVDEQYF. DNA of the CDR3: TGTGCCAGCAGCGGACACCAGGTAGACGAGCAGTACTTC.

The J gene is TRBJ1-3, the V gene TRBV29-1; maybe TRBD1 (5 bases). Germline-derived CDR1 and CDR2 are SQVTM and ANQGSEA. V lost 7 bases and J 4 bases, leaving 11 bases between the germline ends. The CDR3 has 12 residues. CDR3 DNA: TGCAGCGGGAGGGGATACGGAAACACCATATATTTT. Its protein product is CSGRGYGNTIYF.

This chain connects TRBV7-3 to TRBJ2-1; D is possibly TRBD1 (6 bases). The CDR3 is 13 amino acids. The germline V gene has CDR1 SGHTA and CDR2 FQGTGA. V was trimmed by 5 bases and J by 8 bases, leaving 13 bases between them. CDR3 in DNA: TGTGCCAGCAGCGCTACCTGGACAGATGAGCAGTTCTTC. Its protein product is CASSATWTDEQFF.

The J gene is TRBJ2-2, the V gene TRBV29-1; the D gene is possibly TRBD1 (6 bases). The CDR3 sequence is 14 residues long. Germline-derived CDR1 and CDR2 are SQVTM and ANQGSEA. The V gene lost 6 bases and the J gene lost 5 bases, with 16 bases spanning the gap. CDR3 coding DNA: TGCAGCGTCATGGGCTACAGGGAAACCGGGGAGCTGTTTTTT. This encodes CSVMGYRETGELFF.

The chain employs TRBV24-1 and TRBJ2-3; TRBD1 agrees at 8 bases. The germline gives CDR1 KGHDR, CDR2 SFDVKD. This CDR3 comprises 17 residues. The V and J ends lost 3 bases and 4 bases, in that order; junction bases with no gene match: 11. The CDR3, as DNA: TGTGCCACCAGTGATCCAGGGACAGGCGGTATTGCAGATACGCAGTATTTT. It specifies CATSDPGTGGIADTQYF.

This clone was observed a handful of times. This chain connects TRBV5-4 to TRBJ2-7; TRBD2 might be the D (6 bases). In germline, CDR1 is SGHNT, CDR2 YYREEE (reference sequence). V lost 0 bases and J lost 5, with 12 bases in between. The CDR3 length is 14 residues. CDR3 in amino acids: CASSLVGEVNEQYF. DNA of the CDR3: TGTGCCAGCAGCTTGGTAGGGGAGGTCAACGAGCAGTACTTC.

The CDR3 DNA sequence: TGTGCCAGCAGTTCCCGGGACAAGTACGGCTACACCTTC. This translates into CASSSRDKYGYTF. The chain links TRBV28 to TRBJ1-2; tentatively, D is TRBD1 (6 bases). This CDR3 contains 13 residues. V was pared by 4 bases and J by 8 bases, with 14 bases between. CDR1 is MDHEN, CDR2 SYDVKM, per germline.

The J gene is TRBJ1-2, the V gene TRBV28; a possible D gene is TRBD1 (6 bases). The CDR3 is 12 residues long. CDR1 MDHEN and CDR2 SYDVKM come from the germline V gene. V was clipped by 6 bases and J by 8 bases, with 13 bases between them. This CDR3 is CASSQQGYGYTF. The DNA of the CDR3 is TGTGCCAGCAGCCAACAGGGCTACGGCTACACCTTC.

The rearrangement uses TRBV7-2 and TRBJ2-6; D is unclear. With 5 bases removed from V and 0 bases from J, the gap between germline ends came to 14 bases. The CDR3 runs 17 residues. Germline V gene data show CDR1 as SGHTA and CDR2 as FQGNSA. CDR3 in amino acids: CASSAQPPSSGANVLTF. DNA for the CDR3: TGTGCCAGCAGCGCACAACCTCCTAGCTCTGGGGCCAACGTCCTGACTTTC.

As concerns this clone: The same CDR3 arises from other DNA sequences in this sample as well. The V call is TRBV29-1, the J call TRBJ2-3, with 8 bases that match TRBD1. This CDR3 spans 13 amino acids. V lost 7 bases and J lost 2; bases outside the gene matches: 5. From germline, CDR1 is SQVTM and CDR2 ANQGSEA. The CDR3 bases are TGCAGCGCAGGACAGGGACACACAGATACGCAGTATTTT. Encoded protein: CSAGQGHTDTQYF.

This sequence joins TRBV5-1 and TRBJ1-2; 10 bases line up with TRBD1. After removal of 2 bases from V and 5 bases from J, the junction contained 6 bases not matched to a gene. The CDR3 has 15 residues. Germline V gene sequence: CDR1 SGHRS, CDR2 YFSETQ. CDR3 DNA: TGCGCCAGCAGCTTCGCTCCGGGACAGGGGTATGGCTACACCTTC. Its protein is CASSFAPGQGYGYTF.

Here the CDR3 reads CASRSGQGPGELFF. As DNA, the CDR3 is TGCGCCAGCAGATCGGGACAGGGCCCCGGGGAGCTGTTTTTT. V and J are TRBV4-1 and TRBJ2-2; TRBD1 matches 9 bases. CDR1 MGHRA and CDR2 YSYEKL come from the germline V gene. The CDR3 covers 14 residues. The V and J ends lost 6 bases and 6 bases, in that order; junction bases with no gene match: 5.

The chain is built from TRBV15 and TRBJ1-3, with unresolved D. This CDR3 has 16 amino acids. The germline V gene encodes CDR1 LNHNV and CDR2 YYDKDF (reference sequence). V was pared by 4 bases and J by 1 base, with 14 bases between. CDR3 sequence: CATSTGMALSGNTIYF. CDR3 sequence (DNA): TGTGCCACCAGCACAGGCATGGCCCTATCTGGAAACACCATATATTTT. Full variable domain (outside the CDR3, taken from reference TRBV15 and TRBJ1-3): DAMVIQNPRYQVTQFGKPVTLSCSQTLNHNVMYWYQQKSSQAPKLLFHYYDKDFNNEADTPDNFQSRRPNTSFCFLDIRSPGLGDTAMYLCATSTGMALSGNTIYFGEGSWLTVV.

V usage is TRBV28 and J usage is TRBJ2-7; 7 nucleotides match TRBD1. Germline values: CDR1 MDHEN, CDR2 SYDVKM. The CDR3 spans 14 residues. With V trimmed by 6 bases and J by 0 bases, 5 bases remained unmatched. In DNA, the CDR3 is TGTGCCAGCAGGAGACAGGGCGGCTCCTACGAGCAGTACTTC. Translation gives CASRRQGGSYEQYF.

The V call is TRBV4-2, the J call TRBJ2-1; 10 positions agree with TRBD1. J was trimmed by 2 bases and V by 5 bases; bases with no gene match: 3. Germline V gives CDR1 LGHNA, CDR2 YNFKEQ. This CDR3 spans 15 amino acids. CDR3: CASSLDRGPYNEQFF. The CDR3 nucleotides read TGTGCCAGCAGCTTAGACAGGGGGCCCTACAATGAGCAGTTCTTC.

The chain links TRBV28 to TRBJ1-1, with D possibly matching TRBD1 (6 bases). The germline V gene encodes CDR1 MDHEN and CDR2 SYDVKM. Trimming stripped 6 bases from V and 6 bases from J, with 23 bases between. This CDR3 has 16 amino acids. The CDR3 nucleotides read TGTGCCAGCAGCTCTGGACAGCTGGATCATTACGCTGAAGCTTTCTTT. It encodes CASSSGQLDHYAEAFF.

CDR3 sequence: CASTSGRNTGELFF. In DNA, the CDR3 is TGTGCCAGCACAAGCGGGAGGAACACCGGGGAGCTGTTTTTT. This chain joins TRBV9 and TRBJ2-2; 8 bases are a match to TRBD2. Germline CDR1 reads SGDLS; CDR2 reads YYNGEE. CDR3 length equals 14 residues. After removal of 6 bases from V and 1 base from J, the junction contained 2 bases not matched to a gene.

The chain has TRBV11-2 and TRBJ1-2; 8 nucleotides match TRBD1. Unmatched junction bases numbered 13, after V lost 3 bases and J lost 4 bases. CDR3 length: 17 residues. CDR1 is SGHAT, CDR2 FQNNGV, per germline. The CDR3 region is CASSFPRGQGGGYGYTF. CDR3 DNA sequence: TGTGCCAGCAGCTTCCCGAGAGGACAGGGAGGAGGCTATGGCTACACCTTC. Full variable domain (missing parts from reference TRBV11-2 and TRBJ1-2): EAGVAQSPRYKIIEKRQSVAFWCNPISGHATLYWYQQILGQGPKLLIQFQNNGVVDDSQLPKDRFSAERLKGVDSTLKIQPAKLEDSAVYLCASSFPRGQGGGYGYTFGSGTRLTVV.

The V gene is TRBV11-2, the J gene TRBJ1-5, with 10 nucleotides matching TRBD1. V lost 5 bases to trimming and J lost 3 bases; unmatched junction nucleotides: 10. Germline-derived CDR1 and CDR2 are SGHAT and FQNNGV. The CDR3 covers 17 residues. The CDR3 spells CASSPGPGQGFNQPQHF. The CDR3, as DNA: TGTGCCAGCAGCCCTGGCCCGGGACAGGGGTTCAATCAGCCCCAGCATTTT.

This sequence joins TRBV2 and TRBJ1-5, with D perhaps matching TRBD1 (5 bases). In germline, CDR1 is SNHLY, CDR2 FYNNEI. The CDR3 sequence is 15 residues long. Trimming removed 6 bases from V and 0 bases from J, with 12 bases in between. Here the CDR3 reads CASSLDSYSNQPQHF. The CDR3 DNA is TGTGCCAGCAGCCTCGACAGTTATAGCAATCAGCCCCAGCATTTT. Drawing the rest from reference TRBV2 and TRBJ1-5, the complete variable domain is EPEVTQTPSHQVTQMGQEVILRCVPISNHLYFYWYRQILGQKVEFLVSFYNNEISEKSEIFDDQFSVERPDGSNFTLKIRSTKLEDSAMYFCASSLDSYSNQPQHFGDGTRLSIL.

CDR3 in DNA: TGCGCCAGCAGTCGAACCGGGACAGAAGAGACCCAGTACTTC. It specifies CASSRTGTEETQYF. The rearrangement uses TRBV5-1 and TRBJ2-5, with TRBD1 matching over 7 bases. Germline V gene data show CDR1 as SGHRS and CDR2 as YFSETQ. V lost 5 bases, J lost 3 bases, and 7 bases stayed unmatched. The CDR3 spans 14 residues.

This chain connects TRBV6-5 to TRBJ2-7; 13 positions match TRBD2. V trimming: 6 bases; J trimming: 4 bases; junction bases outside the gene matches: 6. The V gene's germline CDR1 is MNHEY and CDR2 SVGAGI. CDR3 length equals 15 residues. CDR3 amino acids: CASRRGTSGTYEQYF. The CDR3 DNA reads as TGTGCCAGCAGGAGGGGGACTAGCGGGACATACGAGCAGTACTTC.

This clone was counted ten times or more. CDR3 bases: TGTGCCAGCAGCTTAACAGGGGCGAAGAACACTGAAGCTTTCTTT. Protein: CASSLTGAKNTEAFF. The chain combines TRBV5-5 with TRBJ1-1; TRBD1 matches 7 bases. The CDR3 is 15 amino acids. Germline V lookup: CDR1 SGHKS, CDR2 YYEKEE (reference sequence). After removal of 2 bases from V and 1 base from J, the junction contained 5 bases not matched to a gene.

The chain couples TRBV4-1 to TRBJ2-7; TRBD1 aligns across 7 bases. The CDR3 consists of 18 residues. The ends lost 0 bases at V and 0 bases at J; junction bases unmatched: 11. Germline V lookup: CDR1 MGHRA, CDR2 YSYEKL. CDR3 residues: CASSQDRSRGLNSYEQYF. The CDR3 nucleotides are TGCGCCAGCAGCCAAGATCGGAGCAGGGGGTTAAACTCCTACGAGCAGTACTTC.

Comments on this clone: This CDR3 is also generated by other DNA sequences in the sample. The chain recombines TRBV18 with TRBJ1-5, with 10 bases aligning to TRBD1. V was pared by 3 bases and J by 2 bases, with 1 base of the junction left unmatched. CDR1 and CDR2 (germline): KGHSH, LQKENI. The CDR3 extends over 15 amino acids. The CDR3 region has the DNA TGTGCCAGCTCACCCGGGACAGGGGGCAATCAGCCCCAGCATTTT. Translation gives CASSPGTGGNQPQHF. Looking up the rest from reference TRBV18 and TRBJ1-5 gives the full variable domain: NAGVMQNPRHLVRRRGQEARLRCSPMKGHSHVYWYRQLPEEGLKFMVYLQKENIIDESGMPKERFSAEFPKEGPSILRIQQVVRGDSAAYFCASSPGTGGNQPQHFGDGTRLSIL.

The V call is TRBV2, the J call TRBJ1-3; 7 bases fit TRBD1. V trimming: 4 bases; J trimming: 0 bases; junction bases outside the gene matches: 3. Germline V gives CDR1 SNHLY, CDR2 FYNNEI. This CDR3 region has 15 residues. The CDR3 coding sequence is TGTGCCAGCAGTGTGGACAGGCCCTCTGGAAACACCATATATTTT. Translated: CASSVDRPSGNTIYF.

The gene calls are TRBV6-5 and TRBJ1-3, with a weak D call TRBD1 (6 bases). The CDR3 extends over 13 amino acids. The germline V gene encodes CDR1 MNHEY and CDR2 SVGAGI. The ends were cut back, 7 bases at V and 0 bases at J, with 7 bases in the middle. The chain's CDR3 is CASKDSSGNTIYF. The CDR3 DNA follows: TGTGCCAGCAAGGACAGCTCTGGAAACACCATATATTTT.

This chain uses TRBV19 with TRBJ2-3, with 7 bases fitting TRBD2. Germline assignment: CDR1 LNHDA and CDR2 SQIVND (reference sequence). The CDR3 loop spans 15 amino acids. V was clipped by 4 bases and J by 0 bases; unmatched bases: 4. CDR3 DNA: TGTGCCAGTAGTAAAAAGCGGGGTAGCACAGATACGCAGTATTTT. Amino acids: CASSKKRGSTDTQYF.

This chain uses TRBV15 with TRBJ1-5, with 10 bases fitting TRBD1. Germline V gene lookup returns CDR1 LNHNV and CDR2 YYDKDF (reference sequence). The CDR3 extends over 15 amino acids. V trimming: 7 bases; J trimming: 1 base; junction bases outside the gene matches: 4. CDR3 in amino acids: CATNRDRGSNQPQHF. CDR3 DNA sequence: TGTGCCACCAACAGGGACAGGGGCAGCAATCAGCCCCAGCATTTT.

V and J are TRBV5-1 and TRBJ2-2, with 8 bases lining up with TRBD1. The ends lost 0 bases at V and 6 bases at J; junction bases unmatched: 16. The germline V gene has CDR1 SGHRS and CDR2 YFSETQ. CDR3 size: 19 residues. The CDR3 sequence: CASSLDFWQGAKRAGELFF. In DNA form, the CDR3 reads TGCGCCAGCAGCTTGGATTTTTGGCAGGGGGCTAAGAGGGCCGGGGAGCTGTTTTTT.

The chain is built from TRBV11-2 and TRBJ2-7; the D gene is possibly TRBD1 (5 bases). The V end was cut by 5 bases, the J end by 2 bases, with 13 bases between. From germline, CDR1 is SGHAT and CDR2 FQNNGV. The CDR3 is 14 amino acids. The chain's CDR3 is CASSPDRFPYEQYF. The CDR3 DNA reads TGTGCCAGCAGCCCCGACAGATTTCCCTACGAGCAGTACTTC.